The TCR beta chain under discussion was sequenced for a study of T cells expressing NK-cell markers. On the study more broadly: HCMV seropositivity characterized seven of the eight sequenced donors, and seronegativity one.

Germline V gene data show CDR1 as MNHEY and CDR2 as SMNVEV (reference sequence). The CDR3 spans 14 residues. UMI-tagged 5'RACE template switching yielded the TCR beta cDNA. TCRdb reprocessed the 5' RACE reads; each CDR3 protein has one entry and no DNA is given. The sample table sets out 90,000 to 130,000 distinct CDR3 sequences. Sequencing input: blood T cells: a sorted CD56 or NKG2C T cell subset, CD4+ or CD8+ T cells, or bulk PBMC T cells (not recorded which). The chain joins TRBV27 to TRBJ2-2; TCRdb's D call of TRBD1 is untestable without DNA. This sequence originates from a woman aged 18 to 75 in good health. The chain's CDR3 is CASSSRVTAGELFF.